What follows are 24 T cell receptor beta chains derived from one specimen sequenced in a study of tumor-infiltrating lymphocytes in primary liver carcinoma. TCR beta cDNA came from around 0.5 ug total RNA, primed with a constant-region primer. A slightly modified ARM-PCR protocol with three nested multiplex PCR rounds produced these TCR beta libraries. Two initial PCR rounds of roughly 10 cycles each paired TRBV1-TRBV30 forward primers with a C-beta reverse primer. TCRdb ran MiXCR on the multiplex PCR reads and lists one entry per CDR3 protein. The sample consists of roughly 57,000 distinct CDR3 sequences, over 65% of them appearing once. Joint extraction of RNA and DNA used 20-30 mg of bulk tissue that was unsorted. Input material: liver tumor tissue from sampling region 2. Subset in this sample: tumor region T2, inferior pole. All receptors come from a man aged 35 to 55 with primary liver carcinoma and hepatitis B virus infection.

Turning to this clonotype: No conserved phenylalanine or tryptophan is present at the end of the CDR3, so a read error is the likely explanation. This chain joins TRBV4-1 and TRBJ2-3, with 11 bases lining up with TRBD2. From germline, CDR1 is MGHRA and CDR2 YSYEKL. The CDR3 spans 18 residues. V trimming: 7 bases; J trimming: 6 bases; junction bases outside the gene matches: 18. CDR3 sequence: CASTQTIALAGVTDTQYL. The CDR3 region has the DNA TGCGCCAGCACCCAGACCATTGCACTAGCGGGAGTCACCGATACGCAGTATTTA.

As for this clonotype: Relative to the germline gene, one junction end is altered; a read error may explain this. The V gene is TRBV7-9, the J gene TRBJ2-1; possibly TRBD1 for D (6 bases). Per germline, CDR1 SEHNR and CDR2 FQNEAQ (reference sequence). The CDR3 covers 17 residues. CDR3: CTSSLPYQGPKTNGRFF. CDR3 DNA sequence: TGTACCAGCAGCTTACCATATCAGGGGCCTAAAACAAATGGGCGGTTCTTC.

The table lists this clonotype with many counts. This chain links TRBV7-9 with TRBJ2-5; D is possibly TRBD1 (6 bases). Trimming took off 2 bases at V and 1 base at J, with 11 bases between the two ends. This CDR3 is 15 amino acids long. CDR1 and CDR2 (germline): SEHNR, FQNEAQ (reference sequence). The DNA for the CDR3 is TGTGCCAGCAGCTTACTCACAGGGAGCCAAGAGACCCAGTACTTC. Translation gives CASSLLTGSQETQYF.

In regard to this clonotype: Given the absence of the conserved phenylalanine or tryptophan at the CDR3 end, a read error is likely. The chain joins TRBV28 to TRBJ2-7; TRBD2 matches at 7 bases. This CDR3 comprises 13 residues. The germline V gene encodes CDR1 MDHEN and CDR2 SYDVKM. CDR3 DNA: TGTGCAAGCAGTAGGGAGGGGCCCTACGAGCAGTACCTC. Translating it yields CASSREGPYEQYL.

For this clonotype: Germline is not matched at one junction end, which may reflect a read error. The J gene is TRBJ2-3, the V gene TRBV5-1; D assignment may be TRBD1 or TRBD2 (5 bases each). This CDR3 contains 14 residues. CDR1 is SGHRS, CDR2 YFSETQ, per germline. Here the CDR3 reads CASSPGGNTDAQYF. In nucleotides, the CDR3 is TGCGCCAGCAGCCCTGGGGGTAACACAGATGCGCAGTATTTT. The full variable domain, with the rest looked up from reference TRBV5-1 and TRBJ2-3, is KAGVTQTPRYLIKTRGQQVTLSCSPISGHRSVSWYQQTPGQGLQFLFEYFSETQRNKGNFPGRFSGRQFSNSRSEMNVSTLELGDSALYLCASSPGGNTDAQYFGPGTRLTVL.

On this clonotype: It is likely a read error, because the conserved phenylalanine at the end of the CDR3 is missing. The chain carries TRBV6-2 or TRBV6-3 and TRBJ2-2; D possibly uses TRBD1 or TRBD2 (5 bases each). Germline loops: CDR1 MNHEY, CDR2 SVGEGT. The CDR3 covers 14 residues. The CDR3 DNA sequence: TGTACCGTCCCACGGGGCTCGAACACCAGGGAGCTGTTTTTG. Translating gives CTVPRGSNTRELFL.

This clonotype has ten or more counts. The junction departs from the called germline gene at one end, perhaps through a read error. This chain connects TRBV11-3 to TRBJ2-3; D is possibly TRBD2 (5 bases). The germline gives CDR1 SGHNT, CDR2 YENEEA. This CDR3 is built from 17 residues. The CDR3: CASSLGKSAGPTDTQYF. The CDR3 nucleotides read TGTGCCAGCAGCTTAGGGAAGAGTGCGGGTCCCACAGATACGCAATATTTT.

This clonotype has a count of ten or more. V gene TRBV10-3 combines with J gene TRBJ1-4, with 7 bases matching TRBD1. CDR1 ENHRY and CDR2 SYGVKD come from the germline V gene. The CDR3 is 15 residues long. V lost 3 bases to trimming and J lost 14 bases; unmatched junction nucleotides: 15. The CDR3 protein is CAISDLDVNRGSLFF. The CDR3 region has the DNA TGTGCCATCAGTGACTTAGACGTAAACAGGGGTTCCCTGTTTTTT.

With respect to this clonotype: This CDR3 fails to terminate in the conserved phenylalanine or tryptophan, so it likely reflects a read error. The gene calls are TRBV28 and TRBJ2-7; TRBD1 matches 10 bases. CDR1 and CDR2 (germline): MDHEN, SYDVKM. The CDR3 sequence is 14 residues long. The ends lost 10 bases at V and 0 bases at J; junction bases unmatched: 6. CDR3 sequence (DNA): TGTGCCATCACCCGGACAGGGGGCTCCTACGAGCAGTACTTA. It codes for CAITRTGGSYEQYL.

About this clonotype: Compared with germline, one end of the junction differs, possibly owing to a read error. The chain joins TRBV29-1 to TRBJ2-7; D is perhaps TRBD1 (6 bases). The CDR3 is 14 residues long. Germline loops: CDR1 SQVTM, CDR2 ANQGSEA. CDR3 bases: TGCATCGTTTTCTTGGGGACAAGCGCCTGCGAGCAGTACTTC. This translates into CIVFLGTSACEQYF.

The table lists this clonotype with a count of one. A junction boundary mismatches the germline segment, possibly from a read error. V usage is TRBV11-1 and J usage is TRBJ1-6; possible D gene TRBD1, 6 bases. CDR1 is SGHAT and CDR2 is FQDESV in the germline V gene (reference sequence). The CDR3 is 14 residues long. DNA of the CDR3: TGTGCCAACAGCGTAGCAGGGGCTAATTCACCCCTCCACTTT. This sequence encodes CANSVAGANSPLHF.

Points on this clonotype: One end of the junction fails to match germline, which may point to a read error. This chain joins TRBV11-2 and TRBJ2-5; a possible D gene is TRBD2 (5 bases). Germline V lookup: CDR1 SGHAT, CDR2 FQNNGV. The CDR3 contains 18 residues. CDR3 coding DNA: TGTGCCAACAGCTTAGCAAGGCTAGCCCTGGGAAAAAAAGATACCCAGTACTTC. It translates to CANSLARLALGKKDTQYF.

As for this clonotype: At one boundary the junction diverges from the germline segment, which might be a read error. The CDR3 reads CSVEADRGGIHYF. In DNA, the CDR3 is TGCAGCGTTGAAGCGGACAGGGGTGGCATTCACTACTTC. This chain connects TRBV29-1 to TRBJ2-4; TRBD1 agrees at 9 bases. CDR1 is SQVTM, CDR2 ANQGSEA, per germline. The CDR3 is 13 residues long.

Details on this clonotype: The junction differs from germline at one of its ends, possibly a read error. V gene TRBV6-6 combines with J gene TRBJ2-2; TRBD2 agrees at 13 bases. This CDR3 has 20 amino acids. Germline loops: CDR1 MNHNY, CDR2 SVGAGI (reference sequence). The CDR3 is CACSPLVGLAGPTNTGELFF. CDR3 DNA sequence: TGTGCCTGCAGTCCGCTCGTGGGACTAGCGGGACCAACGAACACCGGGGAGCTGTTTTTC.

For this clonotype: A read error may produce the germline difference seen at one junction end. The chain has TRBV10-3 and TRBJ1-5; no firm D call. CDR1 is ENHRY, CDR2 SYGVKD, per germline. The CDR3 length is 14 residues. This CDR3 is CATSEYEGDPPQHF. The CDR3 coding sequence is TGTGCCACCAGTGAGTATGAGGGTGATCCGCCCCAGCATTTT.

Comment on this clonotype: An end of the junction does not agree with germline; a read error may underlie this. The rearrangement links TRBV6-1 to TRBJ1-1; D gene unclear. Germline V lookup: CDR1 MNHNS, CDR2 SASEGT. CDR3 length: 13 residues. The CDR3, as DNA: TGTGCCAGCAATGATGGTAGGAACACTGGAGCTTTCTTT. It yields the protein CASNDGRNTGAFF.

As for this clonotype: Germline is not matched at one junction end, which may reflect a read error. The chain carries TRBV6-1 and TRBJ1-3; weak D call: TRBD1 (6 bases). This CDR3 region has 16 residues. Germline CDR1 MNHNS, CDR2 SASEGT. As DNA, the CDR3 is TGTGCCAGCGGTGCCCCGGGGAGGGGGAGGATAAACATCATATATTTT. Translated, it gives CASGAPGRGRINIIYF.

This clonotype was found once. The junction and the germline gene differ at one end; a read error may be behind it. The chain joins TRBV12-3 or TRBV12-4 to TRBJ2-7; 11 nucleotides agree with TRBD1. This CDR3 contains 15 residues. The CDR3, as DNA: TGTGCCGGCAGTATCGGGACAGGGGGGCCCTACGAGCACTACTTC. This sequence encodes CAGSIGTGGPYEHYF.

To note about this clonotype: Because the CDR3 is missing its conserved closing phenylalanine or tryptophan, this is likely a read error. This chain joins TRBV4-1 and TRBJ2-3, with D possibly TRBD2 on 7 matching bases. Germline V gene data show CDR1 as MGHRA and CDR2 as YSYEKL. The CDR3 consists of 17 residues. In DNA, the CDR3 is TGCGCCACCCAGGGAGGGGGAGATGATGGATTCACAGACACGCAGTATTTA. Protein product: CATQGGGDDGFTDTQYL.

The V gene is TRBV29-1, the J gene TRBJ2-2; 9 bases are shared with TRBD1. The V and J ends lost 8 bases and 3 bases, in that order; junction bases with no gene match: 7. The germline gives CDR1 SQVTM, CDR2 ANQGSEA. The CDR3 length is 14 residues. The DNA for the CDR3 is TGCAGCACTGATGGACAGGGGTACACCGGGGAGCTGTTTTTT. Translated, it gives CSTDGQGYTGELFF.

In the case of this clonotype: Its ends do not fully match the called genes, so a read error is possible. The chain is built from TRBV29-1 and TRBJ2-7; TRBD1 is a possible D gene (6 bases). Germline V gene data show CDR1 as SQVTM and CDR2 as ANQGSEA. This CDR3 is built from 16 residues. CDR3 DNA sequence: TGCAACGTTGAAGGAAGTGCACAGGGCTCTCTCCTCGGGCAGTACTTC. Translating it yields CNVEGSAQGSLLGQYF.

The V call is TRBV6-8, the J call TRBJ2-5; no clear D gene. The CDR3 sequence is 13 residues long. With 6 bases removed from V and 3 bases from J, the gap between germline ends came to 11 bases. The germline CDR1 and CDR2 sequences are MNHGY and SAAAGT. The CDR3 DNA reads as TGTGCCAGCAGGGTAGTAACGGAAGAGACCCAGTACTTC. It yields the protein CASRVVTEETQYF.

Concerning this clonotype: Sequence at one end of the junction differs from germline and may be a read error. The gene calls are TRBV11-3 and TRBJ2-3; D unclear. This CDR3 has 16 amino acids. Germline CDR1 is SGHNT and CDR2 is YENEEA. The CDR3 sequence is CASSFGPVKGTDAQYF. Here the CDR3 DNA reads TGTGCCAGCAGCTTTGGTCCCGTAAAGGGCACAGATGCGCAGTATTTT.

With regard to this clonotype: An end of the junction does not agree with germline; a read error may underlie this. CDR3 sequence (DNA): TGTGTCAGCAGCCCCAATTGGACTAGCCTAGCGGCCTTTGGAGAGACCCAGTACTTC. This codes for CVSSPNWTSLAAFGETQYF. This chain uses TRBV4-2 with TRBJ2-5, with 8 nucleotides matching TRBD2. Germline CDR1 reads LGHNA; CDR2 reads YNFKEQ. This CDR3 spans 19 amino acids.